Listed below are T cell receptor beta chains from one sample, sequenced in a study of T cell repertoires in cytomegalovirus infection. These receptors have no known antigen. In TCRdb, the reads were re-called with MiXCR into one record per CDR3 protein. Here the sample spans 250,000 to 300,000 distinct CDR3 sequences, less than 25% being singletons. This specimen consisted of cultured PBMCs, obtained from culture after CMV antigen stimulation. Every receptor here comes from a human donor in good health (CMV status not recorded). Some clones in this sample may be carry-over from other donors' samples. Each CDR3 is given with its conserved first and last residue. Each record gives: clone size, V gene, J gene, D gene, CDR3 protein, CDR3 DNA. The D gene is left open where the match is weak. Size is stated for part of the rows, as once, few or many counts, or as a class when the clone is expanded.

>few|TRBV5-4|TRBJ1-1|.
CASSLEGFNTEAFF
TGTGCCAGCAGCTTAGAAGGCTTTAACACTGAAGCTTTCTTT
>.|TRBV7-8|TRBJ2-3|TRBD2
CASSLLAARRDTQYF
TGTGCCAGCAGCTTACTAGCGGCCCGGCGGGATACGCAGTATTTT
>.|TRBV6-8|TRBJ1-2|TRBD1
CASSSTPGQGNYGYTF
TGTGCCAGCAGCTCAACGCCGGGACAGGGGAACTATGGCTACACCTTC
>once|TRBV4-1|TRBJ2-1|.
CASSQSGSYNEQFF
TGCGCCAGCAGCCAGTCAGGTTCCTACAATGAGCAGTTCTTC
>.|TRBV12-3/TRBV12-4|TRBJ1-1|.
CASSTGRRYTEAFF
TGTGCCAGCAGTACAGGGCGTAGGTACACTGAAGCTTTCTTT
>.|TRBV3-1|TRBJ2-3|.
CASSQDAGDTQYF
TGTGCCAGCAGCCAAGATGCAGGAGATACGCAGTATTTT
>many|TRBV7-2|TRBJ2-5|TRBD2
CASSPGLAGGQETQYF
TGTGCCAGCAGCCCTGGACTAGCGGGTGGCCAAGAGACCCAGTACTTC
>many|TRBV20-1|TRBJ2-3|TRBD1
CSATGQGVTDTQYF
TGCAGTGCGACGGGACAGGGGGTCACAGATACGCAGTATTTT
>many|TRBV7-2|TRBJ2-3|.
CASHGWDSTDTQYF
TGTGCCAGCCATGGTTGGGACAGCACAGATACGCAGTATTTT
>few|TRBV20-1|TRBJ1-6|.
CSARDRQTYNSPLHF
TGCAGTGCTAGAGATAGGCAGACCTATAATTCACCCCTCCACTTT
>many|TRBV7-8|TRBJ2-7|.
CASSYYLGTYEQYF
TGTGCCAGCAGCTACTACTTAGGGACGTACGAGCAGTACTTC
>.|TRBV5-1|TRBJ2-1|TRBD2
CASSLEGTIARGGEQFF
TGCGCCAGCAGCCTGGAAGGGACTATTGCAAGGGGTGGTGAGCAGTTCTTC
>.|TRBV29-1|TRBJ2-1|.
CSLLIGGSYNEQFF
TGCAGCCTACTAATTGGGGGCTCCTACAATGAGCAGTTCTTC
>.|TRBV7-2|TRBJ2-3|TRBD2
CASSLFGGGPTDTQYF
TGTGCCAGCAGCTTATTTGGGGGAGGGCCGACAGATACGCAGTATTTT
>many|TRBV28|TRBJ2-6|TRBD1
CASSLRTGRNSGANVLTF
TGTGCCAGCAGTTTAAGGACAGGGAGAAACTCTGGGGCCAACGTCCTGACTTTC
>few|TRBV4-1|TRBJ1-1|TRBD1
CASSARQGSTEAFF
TGCGCCAGCAGCGCCCGACAGGGGAGCACTGAAGCTTTCTTT
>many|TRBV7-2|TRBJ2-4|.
CATQIVRAKNIQYF
TGTGCCACCCAGATAGTGCGGGCCAAAAACATTCAGTACTTC
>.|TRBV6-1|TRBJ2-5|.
CASSLRMETQYF
TGTGCCAGCAGTTTGAGGATGGAGACCCAGTACTTC
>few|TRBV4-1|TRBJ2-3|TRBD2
CASSQDTGLADSTDTQYF
TGCGCCAGCAGCCAAGATACGGGACTAGCGGATAGCACAGATACGCAGTATTTT
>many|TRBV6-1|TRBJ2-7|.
CASSGGAYEQYF
TGTGCCAGCAGCGGAGGAGCCTACGAGCAGTACTTC
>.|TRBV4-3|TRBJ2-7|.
CASSQERGTYEQYF
TGCGCCAGCAGCCAAGAGAGGGGAACTTACGAGCAGTACTTC
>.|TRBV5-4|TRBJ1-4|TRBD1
CASSQQGALEKLFF
TGTGCCAGCAGCCAACAGGGGGCGCTTGAAAAACTGTTTTTT
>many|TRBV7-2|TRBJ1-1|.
CASSLGPGRTEAFF
TGTGCCAGCAGCTTAGGGCCGGGCCGGACTGAAGCTTTCTTT
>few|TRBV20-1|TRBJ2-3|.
CSARYGGTSTDTQYF
TGCAGTGCTAGATATGGAGGGACTAGCACAGATACGCAGTATTTT
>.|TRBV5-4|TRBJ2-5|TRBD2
CASSLEINRAGGMETQYF
TGTGCCAGCAGCTTGGAAATAAACAGAGCGGGAGGGATGGAGACCCAGTACTTC
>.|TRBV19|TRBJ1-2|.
CASSIVQGGYGYTF
TGTGCCAGTAGTATAGTACAGGGAGGGTATGGCTACACCTTC
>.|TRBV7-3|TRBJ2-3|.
CASSLNSGGPDTQYF
TGTGCCAGCAGCTTAAATTCCGGGGGCCCAGATACGCAGTATTTT
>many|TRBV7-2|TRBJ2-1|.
CASSRNDYNEQFF
TGTGCCAGCAGCCGCAATGACTACAATGAGCAGTTCTTC
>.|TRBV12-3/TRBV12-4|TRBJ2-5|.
CASSFGRMGGSSETQYF
TGTGCCAGCAGTTTTGGAAGAATGGGGGGTTCTTCGGAGACCCAGTACTTC
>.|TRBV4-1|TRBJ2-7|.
CASSQVQGLSYEQYF
TGCGCCAGCAGCCAAGTCCAGGGGCTATCCTACGAGCAGTACTTC
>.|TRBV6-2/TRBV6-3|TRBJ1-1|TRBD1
CASSYLWTGELNTEAFF
TGTGCCAGCAGTTATTTATGGACAGGGGAATTGAACACTGAAGCTTTCTTT
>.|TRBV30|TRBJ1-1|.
CAWSRREKVNTEAFF
TGTGCCTGGAGTCGCAGGGAAAAAGTGAACACTGAAGCTTTCTTT
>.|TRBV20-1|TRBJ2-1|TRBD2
CSARPGLAGGYNEQFF
TGCAGTGCTAGACCCGGACTAGCGGGGGGGTACAATGAGCAGTTCTTC
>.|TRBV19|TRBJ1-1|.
CASTLRGTEAFF
TGTGCCAGTACCCTGCGGGGGACTGAAGCTTTCTTT
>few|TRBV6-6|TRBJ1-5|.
CASSQMVSGAFNQPQHF
TGTGCCAGCAGTCAGATGGTCTCGGGGGCATTCAATCAGCCCCAGCATTTT
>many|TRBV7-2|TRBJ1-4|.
CASRLGGGNEKLFF
TGTGCCAGCAGACTCGGAGGGGGGAATGAAAAACTGTTTTTT
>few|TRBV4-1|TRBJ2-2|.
CASSLFSGVRTGELFF
TGCGCCAGCAGCCTGTTTAGCGGAGTCAGGACCGGGGAGCTGTTTTTT
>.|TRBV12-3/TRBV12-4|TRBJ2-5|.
CASRHPGEETQYF
TGTGCCAGCAGACATCCAGGGGAGGAGACCCAGTACTTC
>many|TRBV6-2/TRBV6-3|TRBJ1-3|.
CASSYGQSSGNTIYF
TGTGCCAGCAGTTACGGGCAGAGCTCTGGAAACACCATATATTTT
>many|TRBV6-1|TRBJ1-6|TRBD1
CASSPVTDRESSYNSPLHF
TGTGCCAGCAGCCCAGTGACAGACAGGGAAAGCTCCTATAATTCACCCCTCCACTTT
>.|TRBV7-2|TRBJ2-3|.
CASSLLGRDKRTDTQYF
TGTGCCAGCAGCTTATTAGGTCGTGACAAACGCACAGATACGCAGTATTTT
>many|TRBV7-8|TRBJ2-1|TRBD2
CASSPPLVAGALEQFF
TGTGCCAGCAGCCCTCCCCTTGTAGCGGGAGCTCTTGAGCAGTTCTTC
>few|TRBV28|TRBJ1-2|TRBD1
CASSRGTGLYGYTF
TGTGCCAGCAGTCGTGGGACAGGGCTCTATGGCTACACCTTC
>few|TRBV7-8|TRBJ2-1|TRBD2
CASSHLLAGGYNEQFF
TGTGCCAGCAGCCATCTACTAGCGGGAGGCTACAATGAGCAGTTCTTC
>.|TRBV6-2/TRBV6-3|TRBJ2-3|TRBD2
CASSYSAAGGRTDTQYF
TGTGCCAGCAGTTACTCGGCAGCGGGAGGACGCACAGATACGCAGTATTTT
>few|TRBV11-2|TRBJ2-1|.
CASSSFGSLRYNEQFF
TGTGCCAGCAGCTCCTTCGGGAGTCTCCGCTACAATGAGCAGTTCTTC
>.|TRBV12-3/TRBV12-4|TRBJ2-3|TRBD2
CASTDSRLAGGRTDTQYF
TGTGCCAGCACCGACAGCAGACTAGCGGGAGGCCGCACAGATACGCAGTATTTT
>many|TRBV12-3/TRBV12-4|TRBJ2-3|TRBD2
CASSLRLGGRSTDTQYF
TGTGCCAGCAGTTTACGTCTGGGCGGGAGATCTACAGATACGCAGTATTTT
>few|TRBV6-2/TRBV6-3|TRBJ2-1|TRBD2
CASSYKLGASGKDEQFF
TGTGCCAGCAGTTACAAGTTAGGGGCTAGCGGGAAGGATGAGCAGTTCTTC
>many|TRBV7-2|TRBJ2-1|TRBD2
CASSLGLAGGYNEQFF
TGTGCCAGCAGCTTGGGACTAGCGGGGGGTTACAATGAGCAGTTCTTC
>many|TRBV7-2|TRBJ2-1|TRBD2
CASRKREGLEQFF
TGTGCCAGCAGAAAGCGGGAGGGCCTTGAGCAGTTCTTC
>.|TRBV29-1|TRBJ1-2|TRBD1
CSVGGQGGYGYTF
TGCAGCGTGGGAGGACAGGGAGGCTATGGCTACACCTTC